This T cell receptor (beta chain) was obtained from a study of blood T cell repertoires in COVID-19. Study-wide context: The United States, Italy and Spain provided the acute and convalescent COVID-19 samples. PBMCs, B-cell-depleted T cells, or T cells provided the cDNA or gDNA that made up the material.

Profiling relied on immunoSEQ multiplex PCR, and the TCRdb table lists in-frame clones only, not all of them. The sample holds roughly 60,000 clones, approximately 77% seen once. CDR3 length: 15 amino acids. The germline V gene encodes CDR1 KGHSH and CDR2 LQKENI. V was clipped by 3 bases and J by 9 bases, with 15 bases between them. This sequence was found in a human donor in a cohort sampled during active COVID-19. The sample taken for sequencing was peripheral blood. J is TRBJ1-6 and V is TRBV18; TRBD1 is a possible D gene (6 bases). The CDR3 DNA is TGTGCCAGCTCACCGGTGGGACAAGTTCCTTCACCCCTCCACTTT. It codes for CASSPVGQVPSPLHF. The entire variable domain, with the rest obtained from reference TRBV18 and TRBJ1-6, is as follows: NAGVMQNPRHLVRRRGQEARLRCSPMKGHSHVYWYRQLPEEGLKFMVYLQKENIIDESGMPKERFSAEFPKEGPSILRIQQVVRGDSAAYFCASSPVGQVPSPLHFGNGTRLTVT.